A selection of T cell receptor beta chains follows, all from one sample in a study of blood T cell repertoires in COVID-19. Clones were sequenced by immunoSEQ multiplex PCR, and TCRdb holds only the in-frame ones, with some missing. The sample shows roughly 330,000 clones, 87% of them seen only once. The sequencing input was peripheral blood. These receptors were obtained from a man in his thirties or forties with COVID-19, enrolled during active disease. The CDR3 runs from the conserved cysteine through the conserved F or W. A D gene is named only where the DNA matches it firmly. The size entry is marked missing in some rows and otherwise reads once, few, many or a size class.

CDR3 protein: CASSSRQGSTDTQYF; CDR3 DNA: TGTGCCAGTAGTAGCCGACAGGGGAGCACAGATACGCAGTATTTT; J gene: TRBJ2-3; V gene: TRBV19; D gene: TRBD1; clone size: once
CDR3 protein: CAISGGTLGSGGANVLTF; CDR3 DNA: TGTGCCATCAGCGGAGGGACCCTGGGTTCTGGAGGGGCCAACGTCCTGACTTTC; J gene: TRBJ2-6; V gene: TRBV10-3; D gene: NA; clone size: NA
CDR3 protein: CASSVTGPSTWAFF; CDR3 DNA: TGTGCCAGCAGCGTAACAGGGCCCTCCACGTGGGCTTTCTTT; J gene: TRBJ1-1; V gene: TRBV9; D gene: NA; clone size: NA
CDR3 protein: CASTLDRAGGELFF; CDR3 DNA: TGTGCCAGCACCTTGGACAGGGCGGGCGGGGAGCTGTTTTTT; J gene: TRBJ2-2; V gene: TRBV7-2; D gene: TRBD1; clone size: NA
CDR3 protein: CATNSLGGSESEKLFF; CDR3 DNA: TGTGCCACCAATTCCTTGGGGGGATCTGAGAGTGAAAAACTGTTTTTT; J gene: TRBJ1-4; V gene: TRBV2; D gene: NA; clone size: once
CDR3 protein: CASSPLGTGGNYGYTF; CDR3 DNA: TGTGCCAGCAGCCCTCTCGGGACAGGGGGCAACTATGGCTACACCTTC; J gene: TRBJ1-2; V gene: TRBV14; D gene: TRBD1; clone size: NA
CDR3 protein: CASSFTAGMNTEAFF; CDR3 DNA: TGTGCCAGCAGCTTCACAGCGGGAATGAACACTGAAGCTTTCTTT; J gene: TRBJ1-1; V gene: TRBV7-8; D gene: NA; clone size: NA
CDR3 protein: CASSRTSGGSDTQYF; CDR3 DNA: TGTGCCAGCAGCCGGACTAGCGGGGGTTCAGATACGCAGTATTTT; J gene: TRBJ2-3; V gene: TRBV7-7; D gene: TRBD2; clone size: NA
CDR3 protein: CASSFLGGGHSGNTIYF; CDR3 DNA: TGTGCCAGCAGCTTTTTAGGAGGGGGCCACTCTGGAAACACCATATATTTT; J gene: TRBJ1-3; V gene: TRBV7-2; D gene: TRBD1; clone size: NA
CDR3 protein: CAWSPRVYLAEAFF; CDR3 DNA: TGTGCCTGGAGTCCCAGGGTATATCTGGCTGAAGCTTTCTTT; J gene: TRBJ1-1; V gene: TRBV30; D gene: NA; clone size: NA
CDR3 protein: CASSPDGGNYGYTF; CDR3 DNA: TGTGCCAGCAGCCCCGACGGCGGTAACTATGGCTACACCTTC; J gene: TRBJ1-2; V gene: TRBV11-2; D gene: NA; clone size: NA
CDR3 protein: CASSSPRDRYGYTF; CDR3 DNA: TGTGCCAGTAGTTCTCCCCGTGACAGATATGGCTACACCTTC; J gene: TRBJ1-2; V gene: TRBV19; D gene: NA; clone size: few
CDR3 protein: CASSSYMNTEAFF; CDR3 DNA: TGTGCCAGCAGCTCTTACATGAACACTGAAGCTTTCTTT; J gene: TRBJ1-1; V gene: TRBV11-3; D gene: NA; clone size: NA
CDR3 protein: CATSVRGNEQYF; CDR3 DNA: TGTGCCACCAGCGTCAGGGGAAACGAGCAGTACTTC; J gene: TRBJ2-7; V gene: TRBV7-2; D gene: NA; clone size: NA
CDR3 protein: CASSLDWGRPNTEAFF; CDR3 DNA: TGCGCCAGCAGCTTGGACTGGGGGCGACCGAACACTGAAGCTTTCTTT; J gene: TRBJ1-1; V gene: TRBV5-1; D gene: NA; clone size: NA
CDR3 protein: CASSLRGGANVLTF; CDR3 DNA: TGTGCCAGCAGTTTAAGAGGTGGGGCCAACGTCCTGACTTTC; J gene: TRBJ2-6; V gene: TRBV6-2/TRBV6-3; D gene: NA; clone size: NA
CDR3 protein: CASSEYRGTAYGYTF; CDR3 DNA: TGTGCCAGCAGTGAATATAGGGGGACAGCTTATGGCTACACCTTC; J gene: TRBJ1-2; V gene: TRBV25-1; D gene: TRBD1; clone size: NA
CDR3 protein: CAWGQGTYEQYF; CDR3 DNA: TGTGCCTGGGGACAGGGAACCTACGAGCAGTACTTC; J gene: TRBJ2-7; V gene: TRBV30; D gene: TRBD1; clone size: NA
CDR3 protein: CASSGGATNTGELFF; CDR3 DNA: TGTGCCAGTAGTGGGGGGGCCACGAACACCGGGGAGCTGTTTTTT; J gene: TRBJ2-2; V gene: TRBV19; D gene: NA; clone size: NA
CDR3 protein: CASSHGGSSYNEQFF; CDR3 DNA: TGTGCCAGCAGCCACGGGGGGAGCTCCTACAATGAGCAGTTCTTC; J gene: TRBJ2-1; V gene: TRBV6-2/TRBV6-3; D gene: TRBD2; clone size: NA
CDR3 protein: CASRDFPAGQNNSPLHF; CDR3 DNA: TGTGCCAGCAGGGACTTCCCCGCGGGACAGAATAATTCACCCCTCCACTTT; J gene: TRBJ1-6; V gene: TRBV27; D gene: TRBD1; clone size: NA
CDR3 protein: CASSITGFNTEAFF; CDR3 DNA: TGTGCCAGTAGTATAACGGGATTCAACACTGAAGCTTTCTTT; J gene: TRBJ1-1; V gene: TRBV19; D gene: NA; clone size: NA
CDR3 protein: CASSLMRSHQETQYF; CDR3 DNA: TGTGCCAGCAGTTTAATGCGGAGCCACCAAGAGACCCAGTACTTC; J gene: TRBJ2-5; V gene: TRBV28; D gene: NA; clone size: NA
CDR3 protein: CASSRGSRGDYEQYF; CDR3 DNA: TGTGCCAGCAGCAGAGGGTCCAGGGGAGACTACGAGCAGTACTTC; J gene: TRBJ2-7; V gene: TRBV5-8; D gene: NA; clone size: NA
CDR3 protein: CASSVPPYSVFSYEQYF; CDR3 DNA: TGTGCCAGCAGCGTCCCTCCTTATAGCGTATTCAGCTACGAGCAGTACTTC; J gene: TRBJ2-7; V gene: TRBV7-2; D gene: NA; clone size: NA
CDR3 protein: CASSLSVGDYEQYF; CDR3 DNA: TGTGCCAGCAGCTTATCCGTCGGGGATTACGAGCAGTACTTC; J gene: TRBJ2-7; V gene: TRBV7-2; D gene: NA; clone size: NA
CDR3 protein: CATSRFGLIGDEQFF; CDR3 DNA: TGTGCCACCAGCAGGTTCGGGCTAATCGGGGATGAGCAGTTCTTC; J gene: TRBJ2-1; V gene: TRBV15; D gene: NA; clone size: NA
CDR3 protein: CASSSLLGANYGYTF; CDR3 DNA: TGTGCCAGCAGCTCACTATTAGGGGCGAACTATGGCTACACCTTC; J gene: TRBJ1-2; V gene: TRBV7-2; D gene: NA; clone size: once
CDR3 protein: CASSLSAYEQYF; CDR3 DNA: TGTGCCAGCAGCCTCTCAGCGTACGAGCAGTACTTC; J gene: TRBJ2-7; V gene: TRBV3-1/TRBV3-2; D gene: NA; clone size: once
CDR3 protein: CASSLSSGWETQYF; CDR3 DNA: TGTGCCAGCAGTTTATCGTCCGGTTGGGAGACCCAGTACTTC; J gene: TRBJ2-5; V gene: TRBV27; D gene: NA; clone size: NA
CDR3 protein: CASSPRRSSYEQYF; CDR3 DNA: TGTGCCAGCTCACCGAGGAGATCCTCCTACGAGCAGTACTTC; J gene: TRBJ2-7; V gene: TRBV18; D gene: NA; clone size: NA
CDR3 protein: CASSIGAGPNQPQHF; CDR3 DNA: TGTGCCAGTAGTATCGGGGCGGGGCCCAATCAGCCCCAGCATTTT; J gene: TRBJ1-5; V gene: TRBV19; D gene: NA; clone size: NA
CDR3 protein: CASSPGTSGVEQFF; CDR3 DNA: TGTGCCAGCAGTCCCGGGACTAGCGGCGTTGAGCAGTTCTTC; J gene: TRBJ2-1; V gene: TRBV2; D gene: TRBD2; clone size: NA
CDR3 protein: CASSSGPSYEQYF; CDR3 DNA: TGTGCCAGCAGTTCTGGGCCATCCTACGAGCAGTACTTC; J gene: TRBJ2-7; V gene: TRBV6-5; D gene: NA; clone size: NA
CDR3 protein: CASSPGEAYGYTF; CDR3 DNA: TGTGCCAGCTCACCAGGGGAGGCCTATGGCTACACCTTC; J gene: TRBJ1-2; V gene: TRBV18; D gene: NA; clone size: NA
CDR3 protein: CASRRANYGYTF; CDR3 DNA: TGCGCCAGCAGGAGAGCGAACTATGGCTACACCTTC; J gene: TRBJ1-2; V gene: TRBV4-1; D gene: NA; clone size: once
CDR3 protein: CASSFRGSGRTEQFF; CDR3 DNA: TGTGCCAGCAGTTTTCGTGGTAGCGGGAGGACCGAGCAGTTCTTC; J gene: TRBJ2-1; V gene: TRBV28; D gene: TRBD2; clone size: NA
CDR3 protein: CASLLSGSVQPQHF; CDR3 DNA: TGTGCCAGTCTCCTATCAGGCTCTGTTCAGCCCCAGCATTTT; J gene: TRBJ1-5; V gene: TRBV19; D gene: NA; clone size: few
CDR3 protein: CASSLYWLGQENYEQYF; CDR3 DNA: TGTGCCAGCAGTTTATACTGGCTGGGACAGGAAAACTACGAGCAGTACTTC; J gene: TRBJ2-7; V gene: TRBV28; D gene: TRBD1; clone size: NA
CDR3 protein: CASSQAGNTDTQYF; CDR3 DNA: TGCGCCAGCAGCCAAGCGGGGAACACAGATACGCAGTATTTT; J gene: TRBJ2-3; V gene: TRBV4-1; D gene: NA; clone size: NA
CDR3 protein: CASSRDRRWETQYF; CDR3 DNA: TGTGCCAGCAGCAGGGACAGGCGGTGGGAGACCCAGTACTTC; J gene: TRBJ2-5; V gene: TRBV7-2; D gene: TRBD1; clone size: NA
CDR3 protein: CASSQEDRDNSPLHF; CDR3 DNA: TGTGCCAGCAGTCAGGAGGACAGGGATAATTCACCCCTCCACTTT; J gene: TRBJ1-6; V gene: TRBV3-1/TRBV3-2; D gene: TRBD1; clone size: NA
CDR3 protein: CASSPGGAGYEQYF; CDR3 DNA: TGTGCCAGCTCACCAGGCGGGGCCGGGTACGAGCAGTACTTC; J gene: TRBJ2-7; V gene: TRBV18; D gene: NA; clone size: once
CDR3 protein: CASNNYLGPTGYTF; CDR3 DNA: TGTGCCAGCAACAATTATCTGGGCCCAACTGGCTACACCTTC; J gene: TRBJ1-2; V gene: TRBV5-5; D gene: NA; clone size: NA
CDR3 protein: CASSLSPTNNEQFF; CDR3 DNA: TGTGCCAGCAGCTTAAGTCCAACTAACAATGAGCAGTTCTTC; J gene: TRBJ2-1; V gene: TRBV7-3; D gene: NA; clone size: NA
CDR3 protein: CASSHDGAWEQYF; CDR3 DNA: TGTGCCAGCAGCCATGATGGGGCCTGGGAGCAGTACTTC; J gene: TRBJ2-7; V gene: TRBV4-2; D gene: NA; clone size: NA
CDR3 protein: CASSLRLMGEAKSNYGYTF; CDR3 DNA: TGCGCCAGCAGCTTGAGGCTAATGGGGGAGGCCAAATCAAACTATGGCTACACCTTC; J gene: TRBJ1-2; V gene: TRBV5-1; D gene: NA; clone size: NA
CDR3 protein: CASSFVPGEIAFF; CDR3 DNA: TGTGCCAGCAGCTTTGTTCCGGGAGAGATTGCTTTCTTT; J gene: TRBJ1-1; V gene: TRBV7-3; D gene: NA; clone size: few
CDR3 protein: CASSPEGTGGRNEQFF; CDR3 DNA: TGTGCCAGCAGCCCAGAAGGGACAGGGGGCAGGAATGAGCAGTTCTTC; J gene: TRBJ2-1; V gene: TRBV28; D gene: TRBD1; clone size: NA
CDR3 protein: CASSLMGQTAYEQYF; CDR3 DNA: TGTGCCAGCAGCTTAATGGGACAGACCGCCTACGAGCAGTACTTC; J gene: TRBJ2-7; V gene: TRBV7-2; D gene: TRBD1; clone size: NA
CDR3 protein: CASRPIAGEDTQYF; CDR3 DNA: TGCGCCAGCAGACCCATAGCGGGGGAAGATACGCAGTATTTT; J gene: TRBJ2-3; V gene: TRBV5-1; D gene: TRBD2; clone size: NA